This TCR beta chain is from a study of T cell responses to AZD1222 COVID-19 vaccine. Study-wide background: The study pooled second doses at about 4 or about 12 weeks. Study-level findings and limits: Researchers report vaccine-associated CD4 TCRs spanning spike, with dominance at 160-218 and 743-854.

The CDR3 runs 15 residues. The germline CDR1 and CDR2 sequences are SGHRS and YFSETQ. After removal of 4 bases from V and 8 bases from J, the junction contained 11 bases not matched to a gene. Concerning this clone: As yet, its antigen is unknown.

Produced via immunoSEQ multiplex PCR; TCRdb's table is partial and in-frame only. The data show about 120,000 clones, more than 75% seen once. The TCR originated in an adult in good health. This sequence joins TRBV5-1 and TRBJ2-1, with 8 bases that match TRBD2. The sample was peripheral blood, taken on day 0 of AZD1222 vaccination. CDR3 amino acids: CASSGVGSGAHEQFF. CDR3 in DNA: TGCGCCAGCAGCGGGGTCGGTAGCGGGGCCCATGAGCAGTTCTTC.